The rows below give T cell receptor beta chains drawn from one sample of a study of control samples from healthy donors and cancer patients. TCRdb keeps only in-frame clones here, not all; method: immunoSEQ multiplex PCR. The sample lists about 31,000 clones; roughly 94% were seen once. Sample: blood. These receptors originate from a man aged 55-75 years in good health. The CDR3 runs from the conserved cysteine through the conserved F or W. A D gene is named only where the DNA matches it firmly. Size is stated for part of the rows, as once, few or many counts, or as a class when the clone is expanded.

abundance | j_gene | v_gene | d_gene | CDR3aa | CDR3nt
NA | TRBJ1-1 | TRBV5-6 | NA | CASSLPLGGGANTEAFF | TGTGCCAGCAGCTTACCGTTAGGAGGGGGAGCGAACACTGAAGCTTTCTTT
NA | TRBJ2-3 | TRBV7-2 | NA | CASSLRSRTTRPDTQYF | TGTGCCAGCAGCTTGAGGTCGAGGACCACCCGCCCAGATACGCAGTATTTT
NA | TRBJ2-7 | TRBV30 | TRBD1 | CAWTFGTALSYEQYF | TGTGCCTGGACCTTTGGGACAGCCTTGTCCTACGAGCAGTACTTC
NA | TRBJ1-1 | TRBV9 | TRBD1 | CASSGQGNTEAFF | TGTGCCAGCAGCGGACAGGGTAACACTGAAGCTTTCTTT
once | TRBJ2-1 | TRBV13 | NA | CASSLTGGRPEQFF | TGTGCCAGCAGCTTAACGGGGGGCCGGCCCGAGCAGTTCTTC
NA | TRBJ1-6 | TRBV9 | TRBD1 | CASSQGQGSRSPLHF | TGTGCCAGCAGCCAGGGACAGGGAAGTCGATCACCCCTCCACTTT
NA | TRBJ1-6 | TRBV5-1 | TRBD1 | CASSLSGQGNSPLHF | TGCGCCAGCAGCTTGTCGGGACAGGGCAATTCACCCCTCCACTTT
NA | TRBJ2-4 | TRBV3-1/TRBV3-2 | NA | CASSQQAAKNIQYF | TGTGCCAGCAGCCAACAGGCCGCCAAAAACATTCAGTACTTC
NA | TRBJ1-1 | TRBV6-2/TRBV6-3 | NA | CASNPALNTEAFF | TGTGCCAGCAACCCTGCGCTGAACACTGAAGCTTTCTTT
NA | TRBJ2-2 | TRBV5-1 | NA | CASSLAQGSPGELFF | TGCGCCAGCAGCTTGGCGCAAGGAAGTCCCGGGGAGCTGTTTTTT
few | TRBJ1-4 | TRBV19 | NA | CAAKGVSNEKLFF | TGTGCCGCCAAGGGGGTTTCTAATGAAAAACTGTTTTTT
NA | TRBJ1-1 | TRBV3-1/TRBV3-2 | TRBD1 | CASSQWTGLLTIENTEAFF | TGTGCCAGCAGCCAATGGACAGGTCTACTGACCATTGAGAACACTGAAGCTTTCTTT
NA | TRBJ2-1 | TRBV7-8 | NA | CASSSVGSEQFF | TGTGCCAGCAGCTCTGTCGGCAGTGAGCAGTTCTTC
NA | TRBJ2-3 | TRBV6-5 | NA | CASSFGDRTDTQYF | TGTGCCAGCAGTTTTGGGGACCGCACAGATACGCAGTATTTT
NA | TRBJ1-1 | TRBV7-9 | NA | CASSSAYGREAFF | TGTGCCAGCAGCTCGGCGTACGGACGTGAAGCTTTCTTT
few | TRBJ1-2 | TRBV2 | NA | CASSGPRDLDTPYYGYTF | TGTGCCAGCAGTGGCCCCCGGGACCTCGACACTCCTTACTATGGCTACACCTTC
NA | TRBJ2-2 | TRBV18 | NA | CASSPPMAGELFF | TGTGCCAGCTCACCACCGATGGCCGGGGAGCTGTTTTTT
NA | TRBJ1-1 | TRBV6-5 | TRBD1 | CASGLGQAANTEAFF | TGTGCCAGCGGACTAGGACAGGCCGCGAACACTGAAGCTTTCTTT
NA | TRBJ1-1 | TRBV19 | NA | CASSIGFISGKKNTEAFF | TGTGCCAGTAGTATAGGATTCATATCAGGGAAAAAGAACACTGAAGCTTTCTTT
NA | TRBJ2-2 | TRBV15 | TRBD2 | CATSRDLAGGPAGELFF | TGTGCCACCAGCAGAGATCTCGCGGGGGGGCCTGCCGGGGAGCTGTTTTTT
NA | TRBJ1-4 | TRBV2 | NA | CASMREGQKLFF | TGTGCCAGCATGAGAGAGGGTCAGAAACTGTTTTTT
NA | TRBJ2-2 | TRBV9 | NA | CASSPMGGSTNTGELFF | TGTGCCAGCAGCCCTATGGGGGGATCCACGAACACCGGGGAGCTGTTTTTT
NA | TRBJ1-5 | TRBV15 | NA | CATSRTPSQPQHF | TGTGCCACCAGCAGAACCCCCAGCCAGCCCCAGCATTTT
NA | TRBJ1-1 | TRBV28 | NA | CASSPGGGGGFGTEAFF | TGTGCCAGCAGTCCCGGGGGTGGGGGAGGTTTTGGCACTGAAGCTTTCTTT
NA | TRBJ2-7 | TRBV25-1 | TRBD2 | CASSTGGDGTYEQYF | TGTGCCAGCAGCACCGGGGGGGACGGAACCTACGAGCAGTACTTC
NA | TRBJ1-2 | TRBV7-6 | TRBD1 | CASSSANILTGSGGYGYTF | TGTGCCAGCAGCTCCGCGAACATCTTGACAGGGTCGGGCGGCTATGGCTACACCTTC
NA | TRBJ1-2 | TRBV5-1 | NA | CASSLGSGQVYGYTF | TGCGCCAGCAGCTTGGGATCTGGGCAAGTCTATGGCTACACCTTC
NA | TRBJ1-1 | TRBV7-2 | TRBD1 | CASSLGTGFEAFF | TGTGCCAGCAGCTTAGGGACAGGGTTTGAAGCTTTCTTT
NA | TRBJ1-2 | TRBV7-9 | NA | CASSLALATGAGYTF | TGTGCCAGCAGCTTAGCCTTAGCTACCGGGGCGGGCTACACCTTC
few | TRBJ2-7 | TRBV16 | TRBD1 | CASSPGTGVTEQYF | TGTGCCAGCAGCCCCGGGACAGGGGTAACCGAGCAGTACTTC
NA | TRBJ2-1 | TRBV12-5 | TRBD1 | CASGWTGDLSEQFF | TGTGCTAGTGGTTGGACAGGGGATTTGAGTGAGCAGTTCTTC
once | TRBJ2-7 | TRBV19 | TRBD1 | CASSPPGQPYEQYF | TGTGCCAGTAGTCCCCCGGGACAGCCCTACGAGCAGTACTTC
few | TRBJ2-7 | TRBV6-5 | NA | CASSFLNEQYF | TGTGCCAGCAGTTTCCTAAACGAGCAGTACTTC
NA | TRBJ2-2 | TRBV11-2 | NA | CASSLGTYDTGELFF | TGTGCCAGCAGCTTGGGGACCTACGACACCGGGGAGCTGTTTTTT
NA | TRBJ1-6 | TRBV18 | NA | CASSPNPGSYNSPLHF | TGTGCCAGCTCACCAAACCCGGGATCCTATAATTCACCCCTCCACTTT
NA | TRBJ2-3 | TRBV4-3 | TRBD1 | CASSLGQGDTQYF | TGCGCCAGCAGCCTGGGACAGGGAGATACGCAGTATTTT
NA | TRBJ1-4 | TRBV4-1 | NA | CASSHGKLFF | TGCGCCAGCAGCCACGGAAAACTGTTTTTT
NA | TRBJ2-7 | TRBV7-9 | TRBD1 | CASSPLVTGGYEQYF | TGTGCCAGCAGCCCCCTAGTGACAGGGGGCTACGAGCAGTACTTC
NA | TRBJ1-3 | TRBV19 | NA | CASRIQGRGNTIYF | TGTGCCAGCCGTATACAGGGCCGCGGAAACACCATATATTTT
NA | TRBJ2-1 | TRBV18 | TRBD1 | CASSKVGGAYNEQFF | TGTGCCAGCTCAAAAGTAGGGGGCGCCTACAATGAGCAGTTCTTC
NA | TRBJ1-5 | TRBV7-2 | TRBD1 | CASSPGQGGQPQHF | TGTGCCAGCAGCCCCGGACAGGGGGGTCAGCCCCAGCATTTT
NA | TRBJ2-4 | TRBV4-1 | NA | CASSRSRVGENIQYF | TGCGCCAGCAGCCGCAGCAGGGTGGGAGAAAACATTCAGTACTTC
NA | TRBJ2-1 | TRBV27 | TRBD2 | CASSLVTSGGVLGNEQFF | TGTGCCAGCAGTTTAGTAACTAGCGGGGGGGTCCTAGGAAATGAGCAGTTCTTC
once | TRBJ1-1 | TRBV25-1 | NA | CASSEYPGRAFF | TGTGCCAGCAGTGAATACCCAGGGCGGGCTTTCTTT
NA | TRBJ2-7 | TRBV6-5 | TRBD2 | CASGSAGGGTYEQYF | TGTGCCAGCGGCTCGGCGGGCGGGGGGACCTACGAGCAGTACTTC
few | TRBJ1-5 | TRBV7-2 | NA | CASSLVGGDEGNQPQHF | TGTGCCAGCAGCTTAGTCGGAGGGGATGAAGGGAATCAGCCCCAGCATTTT
NA | TRBJ1-6 | TRBV6-5 | NA | CASSYSRILRGLHF | TGTGCCAGCAGTTACTCTCGGATTTTACGGGGCCTCCACTTT
NA | TRBJ2-1 | TRBV9 | TRBD2 | CASSVGGGGADNEQFF | TGTGCCAGCAGCGTAGGAGGCGGGGGGGCCGATAATGAGCAGTTCTTC
NA | TRBJ2-5 | TRBV23-1 | NA | CASTKGCGETQYF | TGCGCCAGCACAAAGGGGTGCGGAGAGACCCAGTACTTC